Reported below is one T cell receptor (beta chain). What it recognizes is unknown. These data belong to a study of CD8+ T cells in alopecia areata. Study context: In an open-label trial, patients got 5 to 10 mg tofacitinib twice daily. Study findings and constraints: Affected lesional scalp, above all in alopecia totalis/universalis, was more clonal than normal scalp.

Germline CDR1 reads SQVTM; CDR2 reads ANQGSEA. Trimming took off 0 bases at V and 3 bases at J, with 20 bases between the two ends. The CDR3 loop spans 17 amino acids. RNA extraction and reverse transcription yielded cDNA as sequencing template. Sequencing used immunoSEQ multiplex PCR; TCRdb keeps in-frame clones, though not all of them. The sample carries 160,000 or so clones, about 51% recorded once. Peripheral blood and lesional scalp punch biopsies were taken from alopecia areata patients. Sorting of PBMCs yielded the CD4+ and CD8+ T cells. Material: CD8+ T cells sorted from blood, obtained at week 0. This rearrangement joins TRBV29-1 to TRBJ1-1; D perhaps matches TRBD1 (6 bases). This receptor was taken from a human donor with alopecia areata. The CDR3, as DNA: TGCAGCGTTGAAGACCTTAAACAAACAGGGAGGTACACTGAAGCTTTCTTT. Encoded protein: CSVEDLKQTGRYTEAFF.